At least ten counts were recorded for the clone carrying this TCR beta chain. Its antigen remains unidentified. Through template switching, a universal primer site was introduced, and the cDNA contained unique molecular identifiers. One entry per CDR3 protein, called by TCRdb with MiXCR from the 5' RACE reads. Of about 390,000 distinct CDR3 sequences in the sample, around 9.7% were seen once. This sample is drawn from a study of identical twins. Points from the study as a whole: Insertions ran lower in abundant cord blood beta clonotypes, though not in memory repertoires. The authors noted that invariant MAIT and iNKT cells could partly confound zero-insertion analyses.

With V trimmed by 5 bases and J by 3 bases, 7 bases remained unmatched. Per germline, CDR1 SEHNR and CDR2 FQNEAQ (reference sequence). This CDR3 has 16 amino acids. This receptor was identified in a woman aged 45-59 years in good health. The specimen sequenced was naive T cells sorted from blood. This chain joins TRBV7-9 and TRBJ2-1; 10 positions agree with TRBD2. CDR3 sequence reads: CASSPTSGTHYNEQFF. The CDR3 DNA reads TGTGCCAGCAGCCCAACTAGCGGGACGCACTACAATGAGCAGTTCTTC. The full variable domain, rest sourced from reference TRBV7-9 and TRBJ2-1, is DTGVSQNPRHKITKRGQNVTFRCDPISEHNRLYWYRQTLGQGPEFLTYFQNEAQLEKSRLLSDRFSAERPKGSFSTLEIQRTEQGDSAMYLCASSPTSGTHYNEQFFGPGTRLTVL.